These T cell receptor beta chains were read from a single sample in a study of siplizumab effects on memory and regulatory T cells. TCRdb keeps only in-frame clones here, not all; method: immunoSEQ multiplex PCR. The sample yields roughly 110,000 clones, roughly 95% seen once. Sequencing used non-Treg CD4+ T cells sorted from blood. These receptors originate from a human donor in good health. CDR3s include the opening cysteine and the closing phenylalanine or tryptophan. The D gene is left open where the match is weak. Where a row states a size, it is once, few, many or the class of an expanded clone; other rows omit it.

d_call	v_call	j_call	clone_size	cdr3_nt	cdr3_aa
-	TRBV7-9	TRBJ1-2	-	TGTGCCAGCAGCTTAATGGGTTCTGACTATGGCTACACCTTC	CASSLMGSDYGYTF
TRBD2	TRBV9	TRBJ2-3	-	TGTGCCAGCAGCGTAGACCGGACTAGCGGGGGGAGAGATACGCAGTATTTT	CASSVDRTSGGRDTQYF
-	TRBV25-1	TRBJ1-4	-	TGTGCCAGCAGTGGGGATCCTGCGGAAAAACTGTTTTTT	CASSGDPAEKLFF
-	TRBV6-5	TRBJ1-1	-	TGTGCCAGCACCAGAAGGACGGGGAACACTGAAGCTTTCTTT	CASTRRTGNTEAFF
-	TRBV9	TRBJ1-2	-	TGTGCCAGCAGTCGGGACGACAGGCCGTATGGCTACACCTTC	CASSRDDRPYGYTF
-	TRBV19	TRBJ1-4	-	TGTGCCAGTAGTTCGTCACAGGAAATTAATGAAAAACTGTTTTTT	CASSSSQEINEKLFF
TRBD1	TRBV7-2	TRBJ2-1	-	TGTGCCAGCAGCGGTGACAGGGCCTTTGTCGGTTTGAGTGAGCAGTTCTTC	CASSGDRAFVGLSEQFF
-	TRBV4-1	TRBJ2-3	-	TGCGCCAGCAGCCAACACCACACAGATACGCAGTATTTT	CASSQHHTDTQYF
-	TRBV7-9	TRBJ2-5	-	TGTGCCAGCAGCACCGAAGAGACCCAGTACTTC	CASSTEETQYF
TRBD2	TRBV5-4	TRBJ2-1	once	TGTGCCAGCAGCTCGACGGGGGGGCTTTCCTACAATGAGCAGTTCTTC	CASSSTGGLSYNEQFF
-	TRBV11-3	TRBJ2-5	-	TGTGCCAGCAGCTTAAAAAATATGGAGTCTCGAGAGACCCAGTACTTC	CASSLKNMESRETQYF
-	TRBV4-2	TRBJ2-7	-	TGTGCCAGCAGCCAAGAGGTACTAGAAATCTACGAGCAGTACTTC	CASSQEVLEIYEQYF
-	TRBV20-1	TRBJ1-1	few	TGCAGTGCTAGAGACAGGGGAGAGGCTTTCTTT	CSARDRGEAFF
TRBD2	TRBV30	TRBJ2-3	-	TGTGCCTTGGATTGGTGGGGGGGGGATACGCAGTATTTT	CALDWWGGDTQYF
TRBD1	TRBV6-5	TRBJ2-5	-	TGTGCCAGCAGACCGGGACAGCTGAGAGAGACCCAGTACTTC	CASRPGQLRETQYF
-	TRBV21-1	TRBJ1-5	-	TGTGCCAGCAGCTCTCCAAAGGGCAATCAGCCCCAGCATTTT	CASSSPKGNQPQHF
TRBD2	TRBV5-6	TRBJ2-5	-	TGTGCCAGCACCCTGGGACTAGCGGGGGTCCAAGAGACCCAGTACTTC	CASTLGLAGVQETQYF
-	TRBV21-1	TRBJ1-2	-	TGTGCCAGCAGCAAAGTGAACCGCCCCACCTTC	CASSKVNRPTF
TRBD1	TRBV6-6	TRBJ2-7	-	TGTGCCAGCAGTTATAGAGACAGGGGAGTCGAGCAGTACTTC	CASSYRDRGVEQYF
-	TRBV2	TRBJ2-5	-	TGTGCCAGCGTTTTGGAGGGGACCCAGTACTTC	CASVLEGTQYF
TRBD2	TRBV7-2	TRBJ2-7	-	TGTGCCAGCAGCTTCGCTAGCGGGGAGCTGGGGGAGCAGTACTTC	CASSFASGELGEQYF
-	TRBV7-2	TRBJ2-3	once	TGTGCCAGCAGCTTTTACGGGACCGCCCCAGATACGCAGTATTTT	CASSFYGTAPDTQYF
TRBD1	TRBV11-3	TRBJ1-2	-	TGTGCCAGCAGCCGTGACGGGACAGCCGGTGGCTATGGCTACACCTTC	CASSRDGTAGGYGYTF
TRBD2	TRBV5-1	TRBJ2-5	-	TGCGCCAGCAGCTTGACTAGCGGGCAAGAGACCCAGTACTTC	CASSLTSGQETQYF
-	TRBV5-1	TRBJ1-6	-	TGCGCCAGCAGCTTGGGGCGGGCAGGGACTAGCTCCTATAATTCACCCCTCCACTTT	CASSLGRAGTSSYNSPLHF
-	TRBV12-1	TRBJ2-3	-	TGTGCCAGCAGCCCCGCGGAGGGGGCGGGGGGGCCAGAATCAGATACGCAGTATTTT	CASSPAEGAGGPESDTQYF
-	TRBV6-5	TRBJ2-7	once	TGTGCCAGCAGTCCTCTGAAAGAGCAGTACTTC	CASSPLKEQYF